This entry describes one T cell receptor beta chain. A few counts support this clonotype. This clone's antigen is unknown. Nothing much larger sits one base from this clone, and base qualities are not available. This entry belongs to a study of CD8 T cells in ankylosing spondylitis (dated by TCRdb to the late 2010s). Broadly, across the study: T cell receptor beta repertoires were profiled in healthy donors and ankylosing spondylitis patients so that disease-linked TCR variants could be found. The full study cohort comprised 25 or so ankylosing spondylitis patients and roughly 100 healthy donors. Peripheral blood was sampled, and synovial fluid was also collected from ankylosing spondylitis patients. The research as a whole found: The disease-linked clones were reported as significantly enriched in matched synovial fluid samples from ankylosing spondylitis patients. Some of the motif variants had been reported before in the synovial fluid and blood of reactive arthritis patients, a finding that suggests common disease-initiation mechanisms. A CD8+ phenotype was shown by the disease-linked clones, which were found at relatively low frequencies in peripheral blood. A TCR beta motif of fewer than 10 highly homologous amino acid variants appeared characteristic of blood from ankylosing spondylitis patients.

These reads were obtained on an Illumina HiSeq 2500. TCR beta libraries were prepared by quantitative 5'-RACE with molecular barcodes. In the original analysis: A new computational method based on a probabilistic model of VDJ rearrangement was used to identify disease-linked TCR variants. TCRdb reran the public reads through fastp at Q25 and MiXCR, keeping productive beta chains. CDR3 protein duplicates are merged, each entry listing the most common genes and DNA. Here the V and J calls rest on TCRdb's processing, not on the authors' analysis. The sample table holds 650,000 to 800,000 distinct CDR3 sequences, of which about 20% were seen once. The leading ten clones occupy around 19% of the sample. The sequencing sample was made of blood, either unsorted or a sorted T cell fraction (not recorded which). This clonotype was obtained from a male donor with ankylosing spondylitis.

The nucleotides are TGCGCCAGCAGCCCTTCAACAAACACTGAAGCTTTCTTT. This yields the protein CASSPSTNTEAFF. In this chain, TRBV5-1 is recombined with TRBJ1-1; confidence is insufficient to name the D gene. The trim is 4 bases for V and 2 bases for J, with a gap of 9 bases between the germline ends. Including cysteine and phenylalanine, the CDR3 has 13 amino acids. This entry keeps only the CDR3 DNA: 39 bases, framed from base 1. For CDR1 and CDR2, the germline V gene lists SGHRS and YFSETQ. The full variable domain, with segments outside the CDR3 supplied by the reference TRBV5-1 and TRBJ1-1 proteins, appears as KAGVTQTPRYLIKTRGQQVTLSCSPISGHRSVSWYQQTPGQGLQFLFEYFSETQRNKGNFPGRFSGRQFSNSRSEMNVSTLELGDSALYLCASSPSTNTEAFFGQGTRLTVV.